Many counts were recorded for the clone carrying this T cell receptor beta chain. Its antigen is still unknown. The data originate from a study of CD8 T cells in ankylosing spondylitis. The study, taken as a whole, reports: Both synovial fluid and blood in reactive arthritis had previously been reported to carry some motif variants. A motif in TCR beta, a set of seven to nine highly homologous variants, appeared characteristic of ankylosing spondylitis blood. The authors reported significant enrichment of disease-linked clones in matched ankylosing spondylitis synovial fluid.

V lost 2 bases to trimming and J lost 6 bases, with 13 bases between them. The CDR3 length is 14 residues. Using quantitative 5'-RACE with molecular barcodes, the authors made TCR beta libraries. TCRdb reprocessed the 5' RACE reads via MiXCR and lists one record per CDR3 protein. This table has approximately 88,000 distinct CDR3 sequences, just under 9% appearing once. What was sequenced was blood, either unsorted or a sorted T cell fraction (not recorded which). The source is a male donor with ankylosing spondylitis or in good health (not recorded which). V gene TRBV12-3 or TRBV12-4 combines with J gene TRBJ2-5; D is unresolved. CDR3 sequence: CASSLFLPSQTQYF. DNA for the CDR3: TGTGCCAGCAGTTTATTCTTACCGTCCCAGACCCAGTACTTC.